These 30 T cell receptor beta chains were sequenced from one sample in a study of OX40 agonist ivuxolimab in advanced cancers. TCRdb keeps only in-frame clones here, not all; method: immunoSEQ multiplex PCR. The sample has about 79,000 clones, 90% seen once. Specimen: CD4+ or CD8+ T cells sorted from blood, collected in a trial of the OX40 agonist ivuxolimab. These receptors originate from an adult with an advanced solid tumor such as melanoma, head and neck, liver or kidney cancer.

The chain employs TRBV5-1 and TRBJ1-1; 7 bases fit TRBD1. The CDR3 has 15 residues. The junction had 3 bases not matched to a gene; V was cut back by 0 bases and J by 1 base. Germline V gene lookup returns CDR1 SGHRS and CDR2 YFSETQ. CDR3 amino acids: CASSLGEGANTEAFF. CDR3 in DNA: TGCGCCAGCAGCTTGGGGGAGGGGGCGAACACTGAAGCTTTCTTT.

This clone turned up a few times. This chain connects TRBV18 to TRBJ1-1, with D unresolved. There are 15 residues in the CDR3. V was pared by 1 base and J by 0 bases, with 9 bases between. Per the germline V gene, CDR1 is KGHSH and CDR2 is LQKENI. CDR3 sequence reads: CASSPRLTLNTEAFF. The CDR3 coding sequence is TGTGCCAGCTCACCACGACTGACACTGAACACTGAAGCTTTCTTT.

The chain joins TRBV18 to TRBJ1-1, with 7 bases lining up with TRBD1. This CDR3 has 14 amino acids. Germline V CDR1 and CDR2: KGHSH, LQKENI. With V trimmed by 3 bases and J by 5 bases, 6 bases remained unmatched. The chain's CDR3 is CASSPAGGMTEAFF. The CDR3, as DNA: TGTGCCAGCTCACCCGCAGGGGGTATGACTGAAGCTTTCTTT.

The gene calls are TRBV21-1 and TRBJ2-5. TRBV21-1 is listed as a pseudogene. There are 12 residues in the CDR3. DNA of the CDR3: TGTGCCAGCAGCAAGACCCAAGAGACCCAGTACTTC. Residues: CASSKTQETQYF.

This chain joins TRBV10-1 and TRBJ2-2; D uncertain. Germline V gives CDR1 WNHNN, CDR2 SYGVQD (reference sequence). The CDR3 spans 14 residues. V lost 2 bases and J lost 0, with 4 bases in between. The CDR3 DNA follows: TGCGCCAGCAGTGAGGCGGCGAACACCGGGGAGCTGTTTTTT. Protein product: CASSEAANTGELFF.

This sequence joins TRBV5-1 and TRBJ2-6; 9 bases fit TRBD1. V lost 3 bases to trimming and J lost 0 bases; unmatched junction nucleotides: 4. The CDR3 length is 17 residues. Looked up from germline, CDR1 is SGHRS and CDR2 is YFSETQ. The DNA for the CDR3 is TGCGCCAGCAGCTGGGGGACAGGGCGCTCTGGGGCCAACGTCCTGACTTTC. Residues: CASSWGTGRSGANVLTF.

In DNA, the CDR3 is TGTGCCAGCAGTTCGAGGAGCGGGGGAGACAATGAGCAGTTCTTC. Its translation is CASSSRSGGDNEQFF. This chain uses TRBV6-6 with TRBJ2-1, with TRBD2 matching 8 bases. The CDR3 has 15 amino acids. After removal of 4 bases from V and 5 bases from J, the junction contained 7 bases not matched to a gene. Germline loops: CDR1 MNHNY, CDR2 SVGAGI (reference sequence).

J is TRBJ2-2 and V is TRBV7-9; a possible D gene is TRBD1 (6 bases). Germline V lookup: CDR1 SEHNR, CDR2 FQNEAQ (reference sequence). With 10 bases removed from V and 1 base from J, the gap between germline ends came to 19 bases. The CDR3 runs 16 residues. The CDR3 DNA is TGTGCCATTAACCCCCAGGGGTGGGTGAACACCGGGGAGCTGTTTTTT. Protein: CAINPQGWVNTGELFF.

V is TRBV6-5 and J is TRBJ1-1, with TRBD1 matching 8 bases. Germline loops: CDR1 MNHEY, CDR2 SVGAGI. The CDR3 loop spans 14 amino acids. V dropped 4 bases and J dropped 8; count of bases not matched to a gene: 9. The CDR3 reads CASSSGQGQLEAFF. CDR3 coding DNA: TGTGCCAGCAGTTCCGGACAGGGACAGTTAGAAGCTTTCTTT.

DNA of the CDR3: TGTGCCAGCAGCTTCCGGGACAGCCTTAGGGATACGCAGTATTTT. Amino acids: CASSFRDSLRDTQYF. The rearrangement links TRBV5-4 to TRBJ2-3; TRBD1 aligns across 7 bases. V was pared by 2 bases and J by 6 bases, with 9 bases of the junction left unmatched. CDR1 and CDR2 from the germline V gene are SGHNT and YYREEE (reference sequence). The CDR3 sequence is 15 residues long. Together with reference TRBV5-4 and TRBJ2-3, the CDR3 gives the full variable domain: ETGVTQSPTHLIKTRGQQVTLRCSSQSGHNTVSWYQQALGQGPQFIFQYYREEENGRGNFPPRFSGLQFPNYSSELNVNALELDDSALYLCASSFRDSLRDTQYFGPGTRLTVL.

The chain combines TRBV5-1 with TRBJ2-7; 13 nucleotides align to TRBD2. Germline V gives CDR1 SGHRS, CDR2 YFSETQ. CDR3 size: 15 residues. Trimming took 4 bases from V and 5 from J; bases not matched to a gene: 6. Here the CDR3 DNA reads TGCGCCAGCAGCGATCCGGGACTAGCGGGGAACGAGCAGTACTTC. Protein sequence: CASSDPGLAGNEQYF.

The V call is TRBV7-9, the J call TRBJ1-6, with a possible D match to TRBD1 (5 bases). The V end lost 11 bases, the J end lost 8 bases, and 16 bases lay between the germline ends. Germline-derived CDR1 and CDR2 are SEHNR and FQNEAQ (reference sequence). This CDR3 has 13 amino acids. The CDR3 protein is CAVIRAPDSPLHF. For the CDR3, the DNA is TGTGCCGTCATCAGGGCGCCGGATTCACCCCTCCACTTT. Drawing the rest from reference TRBV7-9 and TRBJ1-6, the complete variable domain is DTGVSQNPRHKITKRGQNVTFRCDPISEHNRLYWYRQTLGQGPEFLTYFQNEAQLEKSRLLSDRFSAERPKGSFSTLEIQRTEQGDSAMYLCAVIRAPDSPLHFGNGTRLTVT.

The V call is TRBV6-5, the J call TRBJ2-2, with D unresolved. Germline V gene sequence: CDR1 MNHEY, CDR2 SVGAGI. Trimming took 7 bases from V and 0 from J, leaving 9 bases between them. This CDR3 region has 14 residues. The CDR3 sequence: CASKRQANTGELFF. CDR3 in DNA: TGTGCCAGCAAAAGGCAGGCGAACACCGGGGAGCTGTTTTTT.

The chain uses TRBV19 and TRBJ1-1, with 7 bases identical to TRBD1. The trim removed 4 bases at V and 11 bases at J, leaving 4 bases unmatched. This CDR3 has 11 residues. Germline V gene lookup returns CDR1 LNHDA and CDR2 SQIVND (reference sequence). The CDR3 protein is CASSRQGWAFF. Written as DNA, the CDR3 is TGTGCCAGTAGTAGACAGGGCTGGGCTTTCTTT.

This chain uses TRBV28 with TRBJ1-2; D is uncertain. The CDR3 runs 13 residues. Deletions cut 3 bases from V and 8 bases from J, with 13 bases between. Germline CDR1 is MDHEN and CDR2 is SYDVKM. The CDR3 reads CASSFRVYEGYTF. The DNA of the CDR3 is TGTGCCAGCAGTTTTCGTGTATATGAGGGCTACACCTTC.

The chain links TRBV28 to TRBJ2-3, with TRBD2 as a possible D gene (6 bases). The CDR3 consists of 14 residues. Germline V gene data show CDR1 as MDHEN and CDR2 as SYDVKM. Trimming removed 2 bases at V and 5 bases at J, with 11 bases between. This CDR3 reads CASSLGGRRDTQYF. DNA for the CDR3: TGTGCCAGCAGTTTAGGAGGGCGCAGAGATACGCAGTATTTT.

The rearrangement uses TRBV20-1 and TRBJ2-1; D is ambiguous. Trimming left V 4 bases short and J 8 bases short, with 9 bases between. Germline V lookup: CDR1 DFQATT, CDR2 SNEGSKA (reference sequence). This CDR3 region has 11 residues. The CDR3: CSAKSKHEQFF. CDR3 nucleotide sequence: TGCAGTGCTAAGTCAAAGCATGAGCAGTTCTTC.

The rearrangement links TRBV6-7 to TRBJ1-3, with D perhaps matching TRBD1 (5 bases). TRBV6-7 is an open reading frame whose function is uncertain. The CDR3 consists of 15 residues. Between the trimmed V and J ends, which lost 11 bases and 7 bases, there was a span of 24 bases. Here the CDR3 reads CAAPSIGAGLNTIYF. The DNA of the CDR3 is TGTGCCGCACCGTCAATCGGGGCAGGGCTTAACACCATATATTTT.

The chain recombines TRBV6-1 with TRBJ2-3; tentative D call: TRBD2 (6 bases). This CDR3 is 14 amino acids long. V lost 8 bases and J 7 bases, leaving 19 bases between the germline ends. Germline V gene lookup returns CDR1 MNHNS and CDR2 SASEGT. CDR3 amino acids: CASGTGDNRNTQYF. As DNA, the CDR3 is TGTGCCAGCGGTACGGGGGATAATCGGAATACGCAGTATTTT.

This clone was observed a handful of times. This chain uses TRBV29-1 with TRBJ1-1; D may be TRBD1 (6 bases). Trimming took 7 bases from V and 0 from J, leaving 15 bases between them. CDR3 length equals 14 residues. The germline CDR1 and CDR2 sequences are SQVTM and ANQGSEA. CDR3 sequence: CSGQDRGMNTEAFF. Written as DNA, the CDR3 is TGCAGCGGACAGGACAGAGGGATGAACACTGAAGCTTTCTTT.

The chain carries TRBV28 and TRBJ1-1; weak D call: TRBD1 (5 bases). V was clipped by 11 bases and J by 10 bases, with 26 bases between them. The CDR3 covers 14 residues. Germline CDR1 and CDR2: MDHEN and SYDVKM. CDR3 loop: CASSDQGVLLVAFF. The CDR3 bases are TGTGCCTCCTCAGACCAGGGAGTCTTGTTAGTAGCTTTCTTT.

The chain links TRBV2 to TRBJ2-6, with TRBD1 matching 7 bases. The germline V gene has CDR1 SNHLY and CDR2 FYNNEI. Unmatched junction bases numbered 10, after V lost 5 bases and J lost 0 bases. CDR3 length: 18 residues. This CDR3 reads CASSSVRGSDSGANVLTF. DNA for the CDR3: TGTGCCAGCAGTTCGGTCAGGGGGTCAGACTCTGGGGCCAACGTCCTGACTTTC.

The chain carries TRBV2 and TRBJ1-6; D ambiguous. This CDR3 has 14 amino acids. Germline V lookup: CDR1 SNHLY, CDR2 FYNNEI. Between the trimmed V and J ends, which lost 5 bases and 7 bases, there was a span of 12 bases. CDR3 sequence reads: CASSIRAGNSPLHF. The CDR3 DNA reads as TGTGCCAGCAGTATAAGGGCGGGCAATTCACCCCTCCACTTT.

This sequence joins TRBV11-2 and TRBJ1-6; a possible D gene is TRBD1 (6 bases). V lost 3 bases and J lost 7, with 7 bases in between. The CDR3 is 13 residues long. The germline V gene has CDR1 SGHAT and CDR2 FQNNGV. The CDR3 is CASSLGANSPLHF. The CDR3 region has the DNA TGTGCCAGCAGCTTGGGGGCGAATTCACCCCTCCACTTT.

The gene calls are TRBV11-2 and TRBJ2-1, with 14 bases that match TRBD2. There are 16 residues in the CDR3. The germline gives CDR1 SGHAT, CDR2 FQNNGV. V lost 6 bases to trimming and J lost 5 bases; unmatched junction nucleotides: 6. This chain's CDR3 is CASRLTSGGANNEQFF. The CDR3 coding sequence is TGTGCCAGCAGGTTGACTAGCGGGGGGGCCAACAATGAGCAGTTCTTC.

The chain is built from TRBV5-8 and TRBJ2-1; the D gene is possibly TRBD2 (5 bases). V lost 4 bases and J lost 1, with 9 bases in between. CDR1 is SGHTS and CDR2 is YDEGEE in the germline V gene. The CDR3 spans 14 residues. The CDR3 DNA follows: TGTGCCAGCAGCCGGCGGACTTCCTACAATGAGCAGTTCTTC. Translation: CASSRRTSYNEQFF.

The chain uses TRBV19 and TRBJ1-2; the D gene is possibly TRBD1 (6 bases). Trimming took 4 bases from V and 6 from J, leaving 15 bases between them. Germline loops: CDR1 LNHDA, CDR2 SQIVND (reference sequence). The CDR3 is made up of 14 amino acids. In DNA, the CDR3 is TGTGCCAGTAGTACACCACAGGGTCCGAATGGCTACACCTTC. This encodes CASSTPQGPNGYTF.

This clone was counted between two and nine times. The V and J genes are TRBV2 and TRBJ1-1; maybe TRBD1 (6 bases). The CDR3 totals 15 residues. Germline V gene data show CDR1 as SNHLY and CDR2 as FYNNEI. The V gene lost 4 bases and the J gene lost 1 base, with 13 bases spanning the gap. The CDR3 loop is CASSGQALTNTEAFF. In nucleotides, the CDR3 is TGTGCCAGCAGTGGACAGGCCCTTACGAACACTGAAGCTTTCTTT.

The V gene is TRBV19, the J gene TRBJ1-5; D gene uncertain. The CDR3 is 17 residues long. Germline values: CDR1 LNHDA, CDR2 SQIVND (reference sequence). Trimming took 0 bases from V and 6 from J, leaving 18 bases between them. The CDR3 region is CASSIDGGRLRVQPQHF. The CDR3, as DNA: TGTGCCAGTAGTATAGATGGTGGACGTTTAAGGGTTCAGCCCCAGCATTTT.

This sequence joins TRBV15 and TRBJ1-2; 11 positions agree with TRBD1. Germline V gives CDR1 LNHNV, CDR2 YYDKDF (reference sequence). There are 15 residues in the CDR3. V trimming: 2 bases; J trimming: 7 bases; junction bases outside the gene matches: 6. CDR3 amino acids: CATSRRPGQGVGYTF. The CDR3 DNA reads as TGTGCCACCAGCAGAAGACCGGGACAGGGGGTTGGCTACACCTTC. The complete variable domain, with remaining parts taken from reference TRBV15 and TRBJ1-2, reads DAMVIQNPRYQVTQFGKPVTLSCSQTLNHNVMYWYQQKSSQAPKLLFHYYDKDFNNEADTPDNFQSRRPNTSFCFLDIRSPGLGDTAMYLCATSRRPGQGVGYTFGSGTRLTVV.